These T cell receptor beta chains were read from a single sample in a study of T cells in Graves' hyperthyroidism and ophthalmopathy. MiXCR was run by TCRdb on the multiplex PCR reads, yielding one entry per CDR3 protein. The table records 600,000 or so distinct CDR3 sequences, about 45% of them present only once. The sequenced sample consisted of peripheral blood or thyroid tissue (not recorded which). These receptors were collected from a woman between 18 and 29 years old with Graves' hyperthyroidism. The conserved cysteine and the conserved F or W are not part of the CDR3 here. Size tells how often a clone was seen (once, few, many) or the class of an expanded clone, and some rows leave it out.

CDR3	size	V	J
AISEVQGDEQY	-	TRBV10-3	TRBJ2-7
ASSSIGLAGEETQY	few	TRBV7-2	TRBJ2-5
ACSASPGIAKGSPLH	-	TRBV25-1	TRBJ1-6
ASRPDLGGYSGANVLT	few	TRBV14	TRBJ2-6
ARAIPGPAGSPLH	few	TRBV6-5	TRBJ1-6
ASSNGLVIEQY	-	TRBV11-2	TRBJ2-7
ASRHGTGTAVGELF	-	TRBV11-2	TRBJ2-2
ASSVGHLNTEAF	-	TRBV2	TRBJ1-1
SAPAPGRDEQF	-	TRBV29-1	-
SVVLPLMNTEAF	many	TRBV29-1	TRBJ1-1
ASTDYVAYEQY	few	TRBV2	TRBJ2-7
ASSGNEQY	many	TRBV2	TRBJ2-7
ASSPRDGIYEQY	-	TRBV6-4	TRBJ2-7
ATAQEAGGPDTQY	-	TRBV24-1	TRBJ2-3
ASSRTNPSNQPQH	-	TRBV19	TRBJ1-5
SAPRQDKNIQY	-	TRBV20-1	TRBJ2-4
ATSTRVNTEAF	many	TRBV10-3	TRBJ1-1
ATSGALGYT	-	TRBV25-1	TRBJ1-2
ASSLGGGQETQY	many	TRBV7-8	TRBJ2-5
ASSLFETTNTGELF	-	TRBV5-1	TRBJ2-2
ASSRFKGGIYGYT	many	TRBV2	TRBJ1-2
ASSTRRAGHYEQY	-	TRBV5-1	TRBJ2-7
ASSQVAQGEAF	-	TRBV14	TRBJ1-1
ATSDWTGSNTGELF	-	TRBV24-1	TRBJ2-2
ASSLEGPRETEAF	-	TRBV5-1	TRBJ1-1
ATGTERRRTDTQY	once	TRBV15	TRBJ2-3
ASTLGAPSTEAF	-	TRBV7-2	TRBJ1-1
ASSGREPGAGDTEAF	-	TRBV2	TRBJ1-1
ASSLAGQGSGYT	few	TRBV7-2	TRBJ1-2
ASVEDAGAGGYT	-	TRBV24-1	TRBJ1-2
ASSLGRMGHSPLH	-	TRBV7-2	TRBJ1-6
ASTPPGQGAFGYT	-	TRBV7-8	TRBJ1-2
ASSLDHDKTYEQY	once	TRBV7-6	TRBJ2-7
ASSPGTGRFEQY	-	TRBV6-5	TRBJ2-7
ASSLTVGTPTEAF	-	TRBV7-2	TRBJ1-1
AARSRDRSYEQY	-	TRBV15	TRBJ2-7
ASRPNRREGRVETQY	-	TRBV25-1	TRBJ2-5
ASSLRLADGELF	-	TRBV7-9	TRBJ2-2
SVGTGDGYEQY	once	TRBV29-1	TRBJ2-7
ASWTGGYNSPLH	many	TRBV25-1	TRBJ1-6
ATSDSGAAQETQY	many	TRBV24-1	TRBJ2-5
SVDEVSGNTIY	few	TRBV29-1	TRBJ1-3
ASVRGRYEQY	-	TRBV12-5	TRBJ2-7
ASSLDRAYEQY	many	TRBV7-8	TRBJ2-7
ASSILQGNYEQY	few	TRBV19	TRBJ2-7
SGTRRETQY	-	TRBV29-1	TRBJ2-5
ATSRVPRQGFGYEQY	-	TRBV15	TRBJ2-7
ASGKQETQY	-	TRBV2	TRBJ2-5
ATSSKMGNTEAF	many	TRBV15	TRBJ1-1
ASSYGTGGSPLH	many	TRBV5-6	TRBJ1-6
ASSFGGANYGYT	-	TRBV25-1	TRBJ1-2
ATSDVGEPYEQY	-	TRBV24-1	TRBJ2-7
SASPRAGDKYEQY	once	TRBV20-1	TRBJ2-7
ASSLAASGALPGEQY	-	TRBV7-2	TRBJ2-7
ATSETSGRLTGELF	-	TRBV24-1	TRBJ2-2